The 29 T cell receptor beta chains given below trace back to one sample, sequenced in a study of OX40 agonist ivuxolimab in advanced cancers. Produced via immunoSEQ multiplex PCR; TCRdb's table is partial and in-frame only. The sample shows 77,000 or so clones, roughly 91% of them seen only once. This sample comprised CD4+ or CD8+ T cells sorted from blood, obtained in a trial of the OX40 agonist ivuxolimab. The source is an adult with an advanced solid tumor such as melanoma, head and neck, liver or kidney cancer.

This clone occurred once. This rearrangement joins TRBV6-5 to TRBJ2-7; D tentatively fits TRBD1 or TRBD2 (5 bases each). The CDR3 consists of 14 residues. Germline values: CDR1 MNHEY, CDR2 SVGAGI. Trimming removed 0 bases at V and 2 bases at J, with 8 bases between. The CDR3 DNA reads as TGTGCCAGCAGTTACTCGGGGGAAACCTACGAGCAGTACTTC. It codes for CASSYSGETYEQYF.

The chain employs TRBV28 and TRBJ1-6; 9 nucleotides line up with TRBD1. Germline V CDR1 and CDR2: MDHEN, SYDVKM. J was trimmed by 10 bases and V by 2 bases; bases with no gene match: 6. The CDR3 contains 15 residues. This chain's CDR3 is CASSLGDRGGSPLHF. The CDR3 DNA follows: TGTGCCAGCAGTTTAGGCGACAGGGGGGGATCACCCCTCCACTTT.

In this sample, this clone turned up a few times. The rearrangement uses TRBV6-5 and TRBJ1-2; 8 nucleotides match TRBD1. V was clipped by 6 bases and J by 6 bases; unmatched bases: 9. The CDR3 is 14 residues long. Germline V gene sequence: CDR1 MNHEY, CDR2 SVGAGI. The CDR3 nucleotides are TGTGCCAGCAGGGACAGGGCTAGAGAGGATGGCTACACCTTC. It is translated as CASRDRAREDGYTF.

The chain employs TRBV7-9 and TRBJ2-7; D is possibly TRBD2 (6 bases). Trimming took 4 bases from V and 4 from J, leaving 11 bases between them. Per germline, CDR1 SEHNR and CDR2 FQNEAQ (reference sequence). The CDR3 sequence is 13 residues long. The CDR3, as DNA: TGTGCCAGCAGCTCAGACGGAGGGTACGAGCAGTACTTC. As protein: CASSSDGGYEQYF.

In its sample, this clone was seen once. The V call is TRBV18, the J call TRBJ2-5; D not resolved. The DNA end lines up better with TRBJ2-7; the J call may be wrong. The CDR3 consists of 12 residues. Germline V gives CDR1 KGHSH, CDR2 LQKENI. CDR3 in amino acids: CASSPERSEQYF. For the CDR3, the DNA is TGTGCCAGCTCACCCGAAAGATCCGAGCAGTACTTC.

Only one count was recorded for this clone. The chain employs TRBV7-3 and TRBJ2-3; 8 bases agree with TRBD2. This CDR3 is built from 16 residues. The germline V gene encodes CDR1 SGHTA and CDR2 FQGTGA. V shed 5 bases and J 1 base; nucleotides not matched to a gene: 8. In nucleotides, the CDR3 is TGTGCCAGCAGCCGGTTTAGCGGGACTCGCACAGATACGCAGTATTTT. Amino acid sequence: CASSRFSGTRTDTQYF.

This clone has just a few counts. This chain links TRBV6-4 with TRBJ1-1; the D gene is possibly TRBD1 (6 bases). With 2 bases removed from V and 0 bases from J, the gap between germline ends came to 19 bases. Germline assignment: CDR1 MRHNA and CDR2 SNTAGT. The CDR3 runs to 18 residues. CDR3 bases: TGTGCCAGCAGTGACCCCTCTGAGCCCCAGGGGATGAACACTGAAGCTTTCTTT. This encodes CASSDPSEPQGMNTEAFF.

The chain combines TRBV6-5 with TRBJ1-2; TRBD1 agrees at 8 bases. Germline V gene lookup returns CDR1 MNHEY and CDR2 SVGAGI. This CDR3 spans 14 amino acids. J lost 3 bases, V lost 6 bases, and 6 bases had no gene match. CDR3 residues: CASRSTGADYGYTF. The CDR3 nucleotides read TGTGCCAGCAGATCGACAGGGGCTGACTATGGCTACACCTTC.

CDR3 residues: CAISSLPEITYEQYF. For the CDR3, the DNA is TGTGCCATCAGCAGCCTCCCCGAAATCACCTACGAGCAGTACTTC. The rearrangement links TRBV10-3 to TRBJ2-7; D ambiguous. There are 15 residues in the CDR3. Per germline, CDR1 ENHRY and CDR2 SYGVKD. Trimming took off 6 bases at V and 2 bases at J, with 17 bases between the two ends.

The V call is TRBV28, the J call TRBJ1-1, with 7 bases aligning to TRBD1. The ends lost 2 bases at V and 11 bases at J; junction bases unmatched: 2. Germline V CDR1 and CDR2: MDHEN, SYDVKM. The CDR3 extends over 11 amino acids. The CDR3 DNA reads TGTGCCAGCAGTTTAGGACAGGAGGCTTTCTTT. Amino acid sequence: CASSLGQEAFF.

The chain joins TRBV27 to TRBJ2-7; 7 nucleotides match TRBD2. This CDR3 region has 14 residues. Germline values: CDR1 MNHEY, CDR2 SMNVEV (reference sequence). Germline trimming cut 7 bases from V and 7 bases from J; bases unmatched to any gene: 13. The CDR3 region is CASMVWRESREQYF. As DNA, the CDR3 is TGTGCCAGCATGGTCTGGCGGGAGAGTAGGGAGCAGTACTTC.

This chain uses TRBV7-3 with TRBJ2-1; 8 bases are a match to TRBD2. Trimming at V came to 1 base and at J to 2 bases, leaving 13 bases not matched to a gene. This CDR3 spans 19 amino acids. CDR1 is SGHTA and CDR2 is FQGTGA in the germline V gene. The chain's CDR3 is CASSLSSGILRGAYNEQFF. CDR3 nucleotide sequence: TGTGCCAGCAGCTTAAGTTCCGGGATCTTGCGGGGGGCCTACAATGAGCAGTTCTTC. The full variable domain, with the rest looked up from reference TRBV7-3 and TRBJ2-1, is GAGVSQTPSNKVTEKGKYVELRCDPISGHTALYWYRQSLGQGPEFLIYFQGTGAADDSGLPNDRFFAVRPEGSVSTLKIQRTERGDSAVYLCASSLSSGILRGAYNEQFFGPGTRLTVL.

The chain is built from TRBV27 and TRBJ2-7; D call uncertain. From germline, CDR1 is MNHEY and CDR2 SMNVEV (reference sequence). CDR3 length equals 15 residues. Trimming cost V 8 bases and J 0 bases, with 17 bases left between them. Written as DNA, the CDR3 is TGTGCCAGCGGCCATGGGCAGGTGAGCTCCTACGAGCAGTACTTC. Protein sequence: CASGHGQVSSYEQYF.

V gene TRBV9 combines with J gene TRBJ2-3; 16 bases align to TRBD2. The J segment lost 11 bases and the V segment lost 0 bases, leaving 9 bases of the junction unmatched. The germline gives CDR1 SGDLS, CDR2 YYNGEE. The CDR3 runs 17 residues. The chain's CDR3 is CASSVASGTSGGVGQYF. For the CDR3, the DNA is TGTGCCAGCAGCGTAGCCTCCGGGACTAGCGGGGGGGTAGGGCAGTATTTT.

The gene calls are TRBV7-9 and TRBJ2-7; TRBD2 agrees at 15 bases. This CDR3 has 13 amino acids. Germline V gene data show CDR1 as SEHNR and CDR2 as FQNEAQ (reference sequence). Unmatched junction bases numbered 3, after V lost 3 bases and J lost 12 bases. CDR3 nucleotide sequence: TGTGCCAGCAGCTTGGGGACTAGCGGGAGGATGTACTTC. Amino acids: CASSLGTSGRMYF.

This clone came up once. The V gene is TRBV10-1, the J gene TRBJ2-1; D remains ambiguous. Trimming took off 2 bases at V and 0 bases at J, with 14 bases between the two ends. The CDR3 runs 17 residues. Germline V gene lookup returns CDR1 WNHNN and CDR2 SYGVQD (reference sequence). The CDR3 reads CASSERSLPSSYNEQFF. The DNA for the CDR3 is TGCGCCAGCAGTGAGAGGTCACTTCCGAGCTCCTACAATGAGCAGTTCTTC.

The chain couples TRBV5-8 to TRBJ1-3, with D hard to call. This CDR3 is built from 15 residues. Germline CDR1 reads SGHTS; CDR2 reads YDEGEE. With 3 bases removed from V and 2 bases from J, the gap between germline ends came to 12 bases. CDR3 DNA: TGTGCCAGCAGCTCGACACCCCTCCCTGGAAACACCATATATTTT. This sequence encodes CASSSTPLPGNTIYF.

The chain employs TRBV19 and TRBJ2-1; D unclear. Trimming stripped 2 bases from V and 0 bases from J, with 8 bases between. In germline, CDR1 is LNHDA, CDR2 SQIVND (reference sequence). The CDR3 runs to 15 residues. CDR3 protein: CASSIRTDSYNEQFF. CDR3 in DNA: TGTGCCAGTAGTATAAGGACGGACTCCTACAATGAGCAGTTCTTC. Variable domain in full (rest from reference TRBV19 and TRBJ2-1): DGGITQSPKYLFRKEGQNVTLSCEQNLNHDAMYWYRQDPGQGLRLIYYSQIVNDFQKGDIAEGYSVSREKKESFPLTVTSAQKNPTAFYLCASSIRTDSYNEQFFGPGTRLTVL.

The J gene is TRBJ2-1, the V gene TRBV18; TRBD2 aligns across 11 bases. V lost 6 bases to trimming and J lost 4 bases; unmatched junction nucleotides: 8. Germline V gives CDR1 KGHSH, CDR2 LQKENI. This CDR3 comprises 16 residues. The CDR3 DNA follows: TGTGCCAGCTCCCCAGCGCGACTAGCGGGGTACAATGAGCAGTTCTTC. Its protein is CASSPARLAGYNEQFF.

The V gene is TRBV7-9, the J gene TRBJ2-1; 8 bases align to TRBD2. CDR1 SEHNR and CDR2 FQNEAQ come from the germline V gene (reference sequence). V trimming: 5 bases; J trimming: 5 bases; junction bases outside the gene matches: 11. The CDR3 extends over 16 amino acids. Written as DNA, the CDR3 is TGTGCCAGCAGCCAAGCCAGCGGGAGAGTTAACAATGAGCAGTTCTTC. As protein: CASSQASGRVNNEQFF. Variable domain in full (rest from reference TRBV7-9 and TRBJ2-1): DTGVSQNPRHKITKRGQNVTFRCDPISEHNRLYWYRQTLGQGPEFLTYFQNEAQLEKSRLLSDRFSAERPKGSFSTLEIQRTEQGDSAMYLCASSQASGRVNNEQFFGPGTRLTVL.

V and J are TRBV7-9 and TRBJ2-7, with TRBD2 matching over 10 bases. The V segment lost 1 base and the J segment 2 bases; nucleotides outside the gene matches: 5. Per the germline V gene, CDR1 is SEHNR and CDR2 is FQNEAQ (reference sequence). The length of the CDR3 is 16 residues. Here the CDR3 DNA reads TGTGCCAGCAGCTTAGGGTCAGCGGGAGGGCCCTACGAGCAGTACTTC. Translating gives CASSLGSAGGPYEQYF.

The rearrangement uses TRBV7-2 and TRBJ1-1, with D tentatively TRBD1 (5 bases). Germline assignment: CDR1 SGHTA and CDR2 FQGNSA. CDR3 length: 14 amino acids. V was clipped by 3 bases and J by 6 bases, with 14 bases between them. The CDR3 protein is CASSFGGGRAEAFF. Here the CDR3 DNA reads TGTGCCAGCAGCTTCGGGGGAGGGAGGGCTGAAGCTTTCTTT. The full variable domain, rest sourced from reference TRBV7-2 and TRBJ1-1, is GAGVSQSPSNKVTEKGKDVELRCDPISGHTALYWYRQSLGQGLEFLIYFQGNSAPDKSGLPSDRFSAERTGGSVSTLTIQRTQQEDSAVYLCASSFGGGRAEAFFGQGTRLTVV.

V is TRBV27 and J is TRBJ1-1; no reliable D call. V gave up 7 bases and J gave up 7 bases, with 13 bases separating them. Germline V CDR1 and CDR2: MNHEY, SMNVEV (reference sequence). The CDR3 has 12 residues. CDR3 nucleotides: TGTGCCAGCACCTTTGGGGAGTTTGAAGCTTTCTTT. It translates to CASTFGEFEAFF.

The rearrangement uses TRBV19 and TRBJ1-2, with 8 bases fitting TRBD1. Germline CDR1 and CDR2: LNHDA and SQIVND (reference sequence). The CDR3 is 14 amino acids. The V segment lost 8 bases and the J segment 7 bases; nucleotides outside the gene matches: 12. CDR3: CASRRTGRTGGYTF. For the CDR3, the DNA is TGTGCCAGTCGGAGGACAGGGCGGACCGGTGGCTACACCTTC. Full variable domain (remainder filled in from reference TRBV19 and TRBJ1-2): DGGITQSPKYLFRKEGQNVTLSCEQNLNHDAMYWYRQDPGQGLRLIYYSQIVNDFQKGDIAEGYSVSREKKESFPLTVTSAQKNPTAFYLCASRRTGRTGGYTFGSGTRLTVV.

The sample holds a few counts of this clone. The chain couples TRBV2 to TRBJ2-5; 7 bases agree with TRBD2. CDR3 length: 17 residues. V gave up 6 bases and J gave up 0 bases; unmatched junction bases: 13. Germline V gene data show CDR1 as SNHLY and CDR2 as FYNNEI. The CDR3 region is CASSAIWDYKYQETQYF. The CDR3 bases are TGTGCCAGCAGCGCGATTTGGGACTATAAGTACCAAGAGACCCAGTACTTC.

J is TRBJ2-7 and V is TRBV19; D ambiguous. The germline gives CDR1 LNHDA, CDR2 SQIVND (reference sequence). This CDR3 contains 14 residues. V gave up 3 bases and J gave up 2 bases, with 11 bases separating them. Written as DNA, the CDR3 is TGTGCCAGTAGTATCGGCAGGAAAACCTACGAGCAGTACTTC. It codes for CASSIGRKTYEQYF.

This rearrangement joins TRBV6-1 to TRBJ1-6; D remains unclear. Trimming left V 1 base short and J 11 bases short, with 15 bases between. Germline CDR1 is MNHNS and CDR2 is SASEGT. This CDR3 comprises 15 residues. The DNA for the CDR3 is TGTGCCAGCAGTGAAGGTCGGCAGTATTTGGCACCCCTCCACTTT. Encoded protein: CASSEGRQYLAPLHF.

The chain couples TRBV25-1 to TRBJ1-6; D not certain. V was clipped by 4 bases and J by 8 bases, with 15 bases between them. Germline-derived CDR1 and CDR2 are MGHDK and SYGVNS. CDR3 size: 15 residues. This chain's CDR3 is CASSASDVGYSPLHF. CDR3 DNA sequence: TGTGCCAGCAGTGCCTCGGATGTGGGTTATTCACCCCTCCACTTT.

This clone was picked up one time. The genes are TRBV21-1 and TRBJ2-7; TRBD2 was called by the table and not checked on the DNA. TRBV21-1 is annotated as a pseudogene. CDR3 length: 16 amino acids. The CDR3 DNA reads TGTGCCAGCAGCCTACTATTGGCGGGAGACTCCTACGAGCAGTACTTC. This encodes CASSLLLAGDSYEQYF.